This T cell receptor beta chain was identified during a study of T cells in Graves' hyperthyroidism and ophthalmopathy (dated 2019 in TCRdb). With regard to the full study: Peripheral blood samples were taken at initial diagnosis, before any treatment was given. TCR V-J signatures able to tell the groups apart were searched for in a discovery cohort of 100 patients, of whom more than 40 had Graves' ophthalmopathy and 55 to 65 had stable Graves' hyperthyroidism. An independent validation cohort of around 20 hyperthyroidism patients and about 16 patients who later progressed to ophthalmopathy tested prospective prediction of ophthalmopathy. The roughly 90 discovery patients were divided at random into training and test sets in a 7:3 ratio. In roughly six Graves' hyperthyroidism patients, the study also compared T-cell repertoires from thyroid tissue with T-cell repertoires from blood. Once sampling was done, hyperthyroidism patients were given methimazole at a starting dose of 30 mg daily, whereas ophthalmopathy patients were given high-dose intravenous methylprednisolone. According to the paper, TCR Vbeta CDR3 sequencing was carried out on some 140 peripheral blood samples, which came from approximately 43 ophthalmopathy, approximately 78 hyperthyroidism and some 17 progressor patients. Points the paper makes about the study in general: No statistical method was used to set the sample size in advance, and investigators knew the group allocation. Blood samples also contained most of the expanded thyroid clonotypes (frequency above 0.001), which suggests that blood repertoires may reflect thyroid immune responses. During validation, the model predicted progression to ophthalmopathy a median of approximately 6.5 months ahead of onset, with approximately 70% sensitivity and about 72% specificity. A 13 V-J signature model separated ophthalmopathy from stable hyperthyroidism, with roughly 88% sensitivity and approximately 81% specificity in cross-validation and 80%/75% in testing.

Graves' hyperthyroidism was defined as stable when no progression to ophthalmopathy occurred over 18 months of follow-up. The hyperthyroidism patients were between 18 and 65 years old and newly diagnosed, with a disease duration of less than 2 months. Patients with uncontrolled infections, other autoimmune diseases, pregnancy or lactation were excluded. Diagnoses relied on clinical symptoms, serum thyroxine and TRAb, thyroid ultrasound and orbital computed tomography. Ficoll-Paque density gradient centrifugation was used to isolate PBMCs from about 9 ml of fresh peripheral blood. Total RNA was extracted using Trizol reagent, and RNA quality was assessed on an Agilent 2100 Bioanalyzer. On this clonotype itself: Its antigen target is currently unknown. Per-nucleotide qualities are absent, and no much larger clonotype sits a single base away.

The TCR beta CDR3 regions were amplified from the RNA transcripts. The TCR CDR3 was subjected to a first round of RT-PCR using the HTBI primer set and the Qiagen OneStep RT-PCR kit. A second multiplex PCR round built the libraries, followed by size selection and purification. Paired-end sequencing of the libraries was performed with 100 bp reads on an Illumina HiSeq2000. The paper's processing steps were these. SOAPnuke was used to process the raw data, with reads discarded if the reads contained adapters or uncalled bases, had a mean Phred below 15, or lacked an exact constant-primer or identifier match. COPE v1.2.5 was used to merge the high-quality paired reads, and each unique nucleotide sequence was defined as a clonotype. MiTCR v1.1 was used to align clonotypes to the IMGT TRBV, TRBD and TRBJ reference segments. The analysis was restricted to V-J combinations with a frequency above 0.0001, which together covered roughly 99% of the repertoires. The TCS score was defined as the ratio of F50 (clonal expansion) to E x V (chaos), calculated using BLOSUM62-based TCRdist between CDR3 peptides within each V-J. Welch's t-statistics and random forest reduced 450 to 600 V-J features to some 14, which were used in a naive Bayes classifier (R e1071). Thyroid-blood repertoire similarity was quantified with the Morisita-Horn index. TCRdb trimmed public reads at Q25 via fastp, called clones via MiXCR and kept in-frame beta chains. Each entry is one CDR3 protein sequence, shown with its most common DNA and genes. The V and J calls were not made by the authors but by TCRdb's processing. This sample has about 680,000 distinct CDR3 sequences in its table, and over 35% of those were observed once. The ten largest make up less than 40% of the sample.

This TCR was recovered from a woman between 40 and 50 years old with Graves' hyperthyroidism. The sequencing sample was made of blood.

The CDR3 in this case is CASSIQGRDSPGGGYTF. The nucleotide sequence reads TGTGCCAGCAGCATCCAAGGCCGTGACAGCCCGGGAGGGGGCTACACCTTC. Recombination linked TRBV25-1 to TRBJ1-2; D gene: possibly TRBD1, on 5 matching bases. The CDR1 and CDR2 encoded by the germline V gene are MGHDK and SYGVNS. The V and J ends are trimmed by 6 bases and 8 bases, leaving 28 bases between them. Counted from cysteine to phenylalanine, this CDR3 has 17 amino acids. The read is trimmed to its CDR3 DNA, 51 bases read in frame from base 1.